The 18 T cell receptor beta chains reported below all come from one sample, sequenced in a study of post-analysis software for immune sequencing data. Whole-study results and caveats: Comparison of patients with controls showed roughly five TRBV segments more frequent in patients, TRBV5-6, TRBV5-1 and TRBV20-1 among them.

These TCRs are of unknown antigen specificity. Unique molecular identifiers were carried by the TCR beta cDNA libraries. TCRdb fed the PCR reads into MiXCR, producing one record per CDR3 protein. In the table there are 650,000 to 850,000 distinct CDR3 sequences, approximately 53% of which are singletons. The sample taken for sequencing was blood. These receptors were obtained from a girl between 5 and 17 years old with multiple sclerosis.

The chain couples TRBV3-1 to TRBJ1-6; maybe TRBD1 (6 bases). Trimming left V 6 bases short and J 0 bases short, with 18 bases between. Germline CDR1 is LGHDT and CDR2 is YNNKEL (reference sequence). The CDR3 runs 18 residues. As DNA, the CDR3 is TGTGCCAGCAGTCTACTGGGGGGCCCGAGCTCCTATAATTCACCCCTCCACTTT. This gives the protein CASSLLGGPSSYNSPLHF.

CDR3 region: CSVLNRGTTDTQYF. The CDR3 DNA follows: TGCAGCGTTTTGAACAGGGGGACGACAGATACGCAGTATTTT. The chain joins TRBV29-1 to TRBJ2-3; 8 nucleotides align to TRBD1. This CDR3 is built from 14 residues. The V gene end was trimmed by 5 bases and the J gene end by 3 bases; junction bases not matched to a gene: 7. Germline V gene sequence: CDR1 SQVTM, CDR2 ANQGSEA.

The chain uses TRBV15 and TRBJ1-1; D gene unclear. Trimming shortened V by 3 bases and J by 0 bases, and 11 bases separated the two germline ends. The germline CDR1 and CDR2 sequences are LNHNV and YYDKDF (reference sequence). The CDR3 totals 15 residues. This CDR3 is CATSSFPSVNTEAFF. The CDR3 nucleotides are TGTGCCACCAGCAGCTTTCCCAGTGTGAACACTGAAGCTTTCTTT.

This clonotype was seen a few times. The chain has TRBV5-1 and TRBJ2-7, with 10 bases identical to TRBD2. V lost 3 bases and J lost 0; bases outside the gene matches: 3. The CDR3 contains 15 residues. CDR1 is SGHRS and CDR2 is YFSETQ in the germline V gene. The CDR3 reads CASSSGLADSYEQYF. As DNA, the CDR3 is TGCGCCAGCAGCTCTGGACTAGCGGACTCCTACGAGCAGTACTTC. Looking up the rest from reference TRBV5-1 and TRBJ2-7 gives the full variable domain: KAGVTQTPRYLIKTRGQQVTLSCSPISGHRSVSWYQQTPGQGLQFLFEYFSETQRNKGNFPGRFSGRQFSNSRSEMNVSTLELGDSALYLCASSSGLADSYEQYFGPGTRLTVT.

The DNA for the CDR3 is TGTGCCAGCAGGGGCCTAGCTTGGATAGAGCAGTTCTTC. Translation: CASRGLAWIEQFF. The J gene is TRBJ2-1, the V gene TRBV25-1; possible D gene TRBD2, 5 bases. Germline V gene sequence: CDR1 MGHDK, CDR2 SYGVNS. V was cut by 6 bases and J by 10 bases, with 16 bases left in between. The CDR3 runs 13 residues.

The chain recombines TRBV4-1 with TRBJ1-1; D is unresolved. CDR3 length: 12 residues. The germline V gene encodes CDR1 MGHRA and CDR2 YSYEKL. The V and J ends lost 8 bases and 0 bases respectively, with 7 bases between them. Written as DNA, the CDR3 is TGCGCCAGCGGGCAGATGAACACTGAAGCTTTCTTT. This sequence encodes CASGQMNTEAFF.

The chain is built from TRBV5-1 and TRBJ1-1; no clear D. This CDR3 comprises 14 residues. Trimming removed 0 bases from V and 1 base from J, with 7 bases in between. Germline-derived CDR1 and CDR2 are SGHRS and YFSETQ. In nucleotides, the CDR3 is TGCGCCAGCAGCTTGGGCATAGCGAACACTGAAGCTTTCTTT. It encodes CASSLGIANTEAFF.

The V call is TRBV7-9, the J call TRBJ2-4; D unresolved. The DNA end lines up better with TRBJ2-7; the J call may be wrong. Germline V gene data show CDR1 as SEHNR and CDR2 as FQNEAQ (reference sequence). The CDR3 is 13 residues long. The chain's CDR3 is CASSSADHYEQYF. In DNA form, the CDR3 reads TGTGCCAGCAGCTCCGCGGACCACTACGAGCAGTACTTC.

V and J are TRBV6-1 and TRBJ2-3; TRBD2 matches at 8 bases. With 1 base clipped from V and 7 bases from J, the junction kept 7 bases outside the gene matches. CDR3 length: 15 residues. The V gene's germline CDR1 is MNHNS and CDR2 SASEGT. CDR3 residues: CASSEGLASGYTQYF. As DNA, the CDR3 is TGTGCCAGCAGTGAAGGACTAGCGAGTGGGTATACGCAGTATTTT.

Only one count was recorded for this clonotype. This chain connects TRBV21-1 to TRBJ2-1. TRBV21-1 is termed a pseudogene. CDR3 length: 14 amino acids. CDR3 protein: CASSKKEGFNEQFF. The CDR3 bases are TGTGCCAGCAGTAAAAAAGAAGGCTTCAATGAGCAGTTCTTC.

This clonotype was detected only a few times. V gene TRBV9 combines with J gene TRBJ2-6; a possible D gene is TRBD1 (6 bases). The CDR3 extends over 18 amino acids. The V end was cut by 3 bases, the J end by 0 bases, with 16 bases between. CDR1 and CDR2 (germline): SGDLS, YYNGEE. CDR3 coding DNA: TGTGCCAGCAGCGACTTCCAGGGGCAGAGCTCTGGGGCCAACGTCCTGACTTTC. This encodes CASSDFQGQSSGANVLTF.

The chain uses TRBV29-1 and TRBJ2-3; 9 bases are a match to TRBD2. Germline CDR1 and CDR2: SQVTM and ANQGSEA. V shed 7 bases and J 2 bases; nucleotides not matched to a gene: 7. The CDR3 has 14 residues. Here the CDR3 reads CSAVSGGFTDTQYF. CDR3 bases: TGCAGCGCCGTGAGCGGGGGGTTCACAGATACGCAGTATTTT.

V usage is TRBV20-1 and J usage is TRBJ2-2, with D perhaps TRBD1 (6 bases). This CDR3 is 14 amino acids long. The V and J ends lost 2 bases and 5 bases respectively, with 12 bases between them. The germline V gene encodes CDR1 DFQATT and CDR2 SNEGSKA (reference sequence). The CDR3 nucleotides read TGCAGTGCTAGACAGGGGCCGTGGACCGGGGAGCTGTTTTTT. This sequence encodes CSARQGPWTGELFF.

This clonotype was detected once. The rearrangement joins TRBV6-2 or TRBV6-3 to TRBJ2-7, with 8 bases fitting TRBD2. The V and J ends lost 2 bases and 3 bases, in that order; junction bases with no gene match: 12. Germline loops: CDR1 MNHEY, CDR2 SVGEGT. The CDR3 runs 17 residues. The CDR3 is CASSYPLSGAFYYEQYF. As DNA, the CDR3 is TGTGCCAGCAGTTACCCCCTTAGCGGGGCCTTCTACTACGAGCAGTACTTC.

CDR3 amino acids: CASRRDSNTEAFF. CDR3 DNA: TGCGCCAGCAGGAGAGATTCGAACACTGAAGCTTTCTTT. This chain joins TRBV5-1 and TRBJ1-1; D is ambiguous. Germline V gene data show CDR1 as SGHRS and CDR2 as YFSETQ. CDR3 length: 13 residues. V was pared by 5 bases and J by 1 base, with 9 bases between. Together with reference TRBV5-1 and TRBJ1-1, the CDR3 gives the full variable domain: KAGVTQTPRYLIKTRGQQVTLSCSPISGHRSVSWYQQTPGQGLQFLFEYFSETQRNKGNFPGRFSGRQFSNSRSEMNVSTLELGDSALYLCASRRDSNTEAFFGQGTRLTVV.

CDR3 residues: CASTVGWGEAGNEQFF. The CDR3 nucleotides are TGTGCCAGCACCGTAGGGTGGGGGGAGGCGGGGAATGAGCAGTTCTTC. The V and J genes are TRBV28 and TRBJ2-1; D perhaps matches TRBD2 (6 bases). Germline V lookup: CDR1 MDHEN, CDR2 SYDVKM. CDR3 length: 16 residues. Between the trimmed V and J ends, which lost 7 bases and 7 bases, there was a span of 23 bases.

The chain links TRBV9 to TRBJ2-7, with TRBD2 matching over 9 bases. Trimming cost V 0 bases and J 4 bases; bases outside gene matches: 8. This CDR3 has 16 amino acids. CDR1 and CDR2 from the germline V gene are SGDLS and YYNGEE. CDR3 sequence reads: CASSVGDSGSKYEQYF. The CDR3 DNA reads TGTGCCAGCAGCGTAGGAGATAGCGGGAGTAAGTACGAGCAGTACTTC.

This clonotype was picked up a small number of times. Relative to the germline gene, one junction end is altered; a read error may explain this. The chain joins TRBV5-1 to TRBJ2-7; 12 positions agree with TRBD1. CDR1 is SGHRS and CDR2 is YFSETQ in the germline V gene. The length of the CDR3 is 15 residues. For the CDR3, the DNA is TGTGCCAGCAGTTTGGGACAGGGGGCCACCTACGAGCAGTACTTC. This sequence encodes CASSLGQGATYEQYF. Drawing the rest from reference TRBV5-1 and TRBJ2-7, the complete variable domain is KAGVTQTPRYLIKTRGQQVTLSCSPISGHRSVSWYQQTPGQGLQFLFEYFSETQRNKGNFPGRFSGRQFSNSRSEMNVSTLELGDSALYLCASSLGQGATYEQYFGPGTRLTVT.